This is a list of T cell receptor beta chains from one sample in a study of cytomegalovirus exposure and HLA in healthy donors. Profiled with immunoSEQ multiplex PCR; TCRdb holds only in-frame clones, not every one. The repertoire holds approximately 110,000 clones, with about 80% as singletons. The sequenced sample was PBMCs. Source of these receptors: a man in his forties or fifties in good health and CMV-seropositive. CDR3s include the opening cysteine and the closing phenylalanine or tryptophan. A D gene is named only where the DNA matches it firmly. Where a row states a size, it is once, few, many or the class of an expanded clone; other rows omit it.

d_call: -
v_call: TRBV27
clone_size: -
j_call: TRBJ2-5
cdr3_nt: TGTGCCAGCAGTTTCCGGGGAGGAGAGACCCAGTACTTC
cdr3_aa: CASSFRGGETQYF

d_call: TRBD2
v_call: TRBV6-5
clone_size: -
j_call: TRBJ2-7
cdr3_nt: TGTGCCAGCAGTTCTAGCGGGTCGGGCTACGAGCAGTACTTC
cdr3_aa: CASSSSGSGYEQYF

d_call: TRBD2
v_call: TRBV23-1
clone_size: once
j_call: TRBJ2-5
cdr3_nt: TGCGCCAGCAGTCCGCGGGGGGGCGGCAGAGAGACCCAGTACTTC
cdr3_aa: CASSPRGGGRETQYF

d_call: TRBD1
v_call: TRBV2
clone_size: few
j_call: TRBJ2-5
cdr3_nt: TGTGCCAGCAGTGGAAACAGGGGAGAAGAGACCCAGTACTTC
cdr3_aa: CASSGNRGEETQYF

d_call: -
v_call: TRBV10-3
clone_size: -
j_call: TRBJ2-7
cdr3_nt: TGTGCCATCAGCTATAGCGGAGAAGGCTCCTACGAGCAGTACTTC
cdr3_aa: CAISYSGEGSYEQYF

d_call: -
v_call: TRBV5-8
clone_size: -
j_call: TRBJ2-3
cdr3_nt: TGTGCCAGCAGCTTGGCCAGAAACACAGATACGCAGTATTTT
cdr3_aa: CASSLARNTDTQYF

d_call: TRBD1
v_call: TRBV6-1
clone_size: -
j_call: TRBJ1-1
cdr3_nt: TGTGCCAGCGACAGGGGAACTCTGAACACTGAAGCTTTCTTT
cdr3_aa: CASDRGTLNTEAFF

d_call: -
v_call: TRBV5-5
clone_size: -
j_call: TRBJ1-2
cdr3_nt: TGTGCCAGCAGCCTGACAGCTACTAACTATGGCTACACCTTC
cdr3_aa: CASSLTATNYGYTF

d_call: TRBD2
v_call: TRBV27
clone_size: -
j_call: TRBJ2-3
cdr3_nt: TGTGCCAGCAGTTTATTACCGGGGGGGCTTAGCACAGATACGCAGTATTTT
cdr3_aa: CASSLLPGGLSTDTQYF

d_call: TRBD1
v_call: TRBV14
clone_size: -
j_call: TRBJ1-1
cdr3_nt: TGTGCCAGCAGCCATTTTGGGACAGGGCTGGACACTGAAGCTTTCTTT
cdr3_aa: CASSHFGTGLDTEAFF

d_call: TRBD1
v_call: TRBV28
clone_size: -
j_call: TRBJ1-2
cdr3_nt: TGTGCCAGCCGGGACAGGGCCTACACCTTC
cdr3_aa: CASRDRAYTF

d_call: TRBD2
v_call: TRBV5-4
clone_size: few
j_call: TRBJ2-7
cdr3_nt: TGTGCCAGCAGCTTACCTCTAGCGGGAGGAGTCTACGAGCAGTACTTC
cdr3_aa: CASSLPLAGGVYEQYF

d_call: TRBD2
v_call: TRBV7-6
clone_size: -
j_call: TRBJ2-7
cdr3_nt: TGTGCCAGCAGCTTAGCTAGCGGGACATCCTACGAGCAGTACTTC
cdr3_aa: CASSLASGTSYEQYF

d_call: -
v_call: TRBV5-6
clone_size: few
j_call: TRBJ1-4
cdr3_nt: TGTGCCAGCAGCTCCAGGGGCTGGGAAGCAATTTTT
cdr3_aa: CASSSRGWEAIF

d_call: -
v_call: TRBV11-2
clone_size: -
j_call: TRBJ2-5
cdr3_nt: TGTGCCAGCAGCCCGCAGGGTTTTGGGGAGACCCAGTACTTC
cdr3_aa: CASSPQGFGETQYF

d_call: TRBD2
v_call: TRBV6-5
clone_size: once
j_call: TRBJ2-5
cdr3_nt: TGTGCCAGCAGTGCGGGCCGAGGGAGGGGGACCCAGTACTTC
cdr3_aa: CASSAGRGRGTQYF

d_call: TRBD1
v_call: TRBV5-1
clone_size: -
j_call: TRBJ2-7
cdr3_nt: TGCGCCAGCAGCTTGAGTGCCGGGACAGGTTCCGAGCAGTACTTC
cdr3_aa: CASSLSAGTGSEQYF

d_call: TRBD2
v_call: TRBV5-6
clone_size: once
j_call: TRBJ2-1
cdr3_nt: TGTGCCAGCAGCCACGGACTAGCGGGAGATAATGAGCAGTTCTTC
cdr3_aa: CASSHGLAGDNEQFF

d_call: -
v_call: TRBV7-9
clone_size: -
j_call: TRBJ1-2
cdr3_nt: TGTGCCAGCAGTCAAAGCGGGAGTAATGGCTACACCTTC
cdr3_aa: CASSQSGSNGYTF

d_call: -
v_call: TRBV28
clone_size: -
j_call: TRBJ1-5
cdr3_nt: TGTGCCAGCGCAGAGGTCAGGGTTCGACAGCCCCAGCATTTT
cdr3_aa: CASAEVRVRQPQHF

d_call: -
v_call: TRBV6-5
clone_size: -
j_call: TRBJ1-2
cdr3_nt: TGTGCCAGCAGTTATAGTGGCTACACCTTC
cdr3_aa: CASSYSGYTF

d_call: -
v_call: TRBV4-1
clone_size: once
j_call: TRBJ2-3
cdr3_nt: TGCGCCAGCAGCCCAGCGGCACTGCGCACAGATACGCAGTATTTT
cdr3_aa: CASSPAALRTDTQYF

d_call: -
v_call: TRBV7-9
clone_size: -
j_call: TRBJ2-1
cdr3_nt: TGTGCCAGCAACTTCCCTTGGGGGGACCTCTACAATGAGCAGTTCTTC
cdr3_aa: CASNFPWGDLYNEQFF

d_call: -
v_call: TRBV27
clone_size: -
j_call: TRBJ2-7
cdr3_nt: TGTGCCAGCAGTTTAACCGGGGGCGAGCAGTACTTC
cdr3_aa: CASSLTGGEQYF

d_call: TRBD2
v_call: TRBV7-3
clone_size: -
j_call: TRBJ2-5
cdr3_nt: TGTGCCAGCAGCCCCGGGGTAGCGGGGGGGCCGAGGTTCGGTGAGACCCAGTACTTC
cdr3_aa: CASSPGVAGGPRFGETQYF

d_call: -
v_call: TRBV28
clone_size: -
j_call: TRBJ1-1
cdr3_nt: TGCGCCAGCAGTTTCGGACAGATGAACACTGAAGCTTTCTTT
cdr3_aa: CASSFGQMNTEAFF

d_call: -
v_call: TRBV5-1
clone_size: -
j_call: TRBJ2-7
cdr3_nt: TGCGCCAGCAGTCTCGACTTTCAACTCTACGAGCAGTACTTC
cdr3_aa: CASSLDFQLYEQYF

d_call: -
v_call: TRBV10-2
clone_size: -
j_call: TRBJ2-7
cdr3_nt: TGCGCCAGCGAAATAGCGGCCACCCACGAGCAGTACTTC
cdr3_aa: CASEIAATHEQYF

d_call: TRBD1
v_call: TRBV6-5
clone_size: -
j_call: TRBJ1-2
cdr3_nt: TGTGCCAGCAGTTACTATACAGGGGGCGCTTCCTATGGCTACACCTTC
cdr3_aa: CASSYYTGGASYGYTF

d_call: -
v_call: TRBV2
clone_size: -
j_call: TRBJ2-7
cdr3_nt: TGTGCCAGGGGCGGGGCCCTCCCCTCCTACGAGCAGTACTTC
cdr3_aa: CARGGALPSYEQYF

d_call: TRBD2
v_call: TRBV11-2
clone_size: few
j_call: TRBJ2-3
cdr3_nt: TGTGCCAGCAGCCTTCCATTAGCGGGAGAGACAGATACGCAGTATTTT
cdr3_aa: CASSLPLAGETDTQYF

d_call: -
v_call: TRBV7-2
clone_size: -
j_call: TRBJ2-2
cdr3_nt: TGTGCCAGCACCCTGACTGAATTCGCCGGGGAGCTGTTTTTT
cdr3_aa: CASTLTEFAGELFF

d_call: TRBD1
v_call: TRBV7-2
clone_size: -
j_call: TRBJ2-7
cdr3_nt: TGTGCCAGCAGCTTCTGGACAGGGGACTACGAGCAGTACTTC
cdr3_aa: CASSFWTGDYEQYF

d_call: -
v_call: TRBV5-1
clone_size: -
j_call: TRBJ2-1
cdr3_nt: TGCGCCAGCAGCCCTCGTGCGGGGGCGTCGGCTGAGCAGTTCTTC
cdr3_aa: CASSPRAGASAEQFF

d_call: TRBD1
v_call: TRBV15
clone_size: -
j_call: TRBJ1-4
cdr3_nt: TGTGCCACCAGCACAGGACAGGAGGCGGGGGAAAAACTGTTTTTT
cdr3_aa: CATSTGQEAGEKLFF

d_call: -
v_call: TRBV11-2
clone_size: once
j_call: TRBJ2-1
cdr3_nt: TGTGCCAGCAGCCCTAGAGAAGGGGGGGCCTGGGATGAGCAGTTCTTC
cdr3_aa: CASSPREGGAWDEQFF

d_call: TRBD1
v_call: TRBV5-6
clone_size: -
j_call: TRBJ2-2
cdr3_nt: TGTGCCAGCAGCACGACAGGGTGGGCCACCGGGGAGCTGTTTTTT
cdr3_aa: CASSTTGWATGELFF

d_call: TRBD1
v_call: TRBV7-9
clone_size: -
j_call: TRBJ2-7
cdr3_nt: TGTGCCAGCAGTAACCCCCGGGACAGGGTCCTCTACGAGCAGTACTTC
cdr3_aa: CASSNPRDRVLYEQYF

d_call: TRBD2
v_call: TRBV6-1
clone_size: few
j_call: TRBJ2-7
cdr3_nt: TGTGCCAGCAGTCCGGGACTAGAGGCCTACGAGCAGTACTTC
cdr3_aa: CASSPGLEAYEQYF

d_call: -
v_call: TRBV20-1
clone_size: once
j_call: TRBJ1-4
cdr3_nt: TGCAGTGCTAGACACCAGGAAAAACTGTTTTTT
cdr3_aa: CSARHQEKLFF

d_call: -
v_call: TRBV6-6
clone_size: once
j_call: TRBJ1-2
cdr3_nt: TGTGCCAGCAGGGTGGGGCGGCGGGATTGGGGTGGCTACACCTTC
cdr3_aa: CASRVGRRDWGGYTF

d_call: TRBD2
v_call: TRBV15
clone_size: few
j_call: TRBJ2-5
cdr3_nt: TGTGCCACCAGCAGTGATGGACTAGGAGAGACCCAGTACTTC
cdr3_aa: CATSSDGLGETQYF

d_call: TRBD2
v_call: TRBV7-2
clone_size: -
j_call: TRBJ2-3
cdr3_nt: TGTGCCAGCAGGAACGGGGGGGAGGGCACAGATACGCAGTATTTT
cdr3_aa: CASRNGGEGTDTQYF

d_call: TRBD1
v_call: TRBV7-8
clone_size: -
j_call: TRBJ1-1
cdr3_nt: TGTGCCAGCAGCTTGCGGACAGGGGTTACTGAAGCTTTCTTT
cdr3_aa: CASSLRTGVTEAFF

d_call: -
v_call: TRBV30
clone_size: few
j_call: TRBJ2-4
cdr3_nt: TGTGCCTGGAGTGAGGGACTGGACATTCAGTACTTC
cdr3_aa: CAWSEGLDIQYF

d_call: -
v_call: TRBV7-9
clone_size: -
j_call: TRBJ1-1
cdr3_nt: TGTTCCAGCAGCTTAGCGTCCCAGTACACTGAAGCTTTCTTT
cdr3_aa: CSSSLASQYTEAFF

d_call: TRBD2
v_call: TRBV28
clone_size: -
j_call: TRBJ2-3
cdr3_nt: TGTGCCAGCAGTTTAAGTAAGGGCGGGAGAAGCACAGATACGCAGTATTTT
cdr3_aa: CASSLSKGGRSTDTQYF